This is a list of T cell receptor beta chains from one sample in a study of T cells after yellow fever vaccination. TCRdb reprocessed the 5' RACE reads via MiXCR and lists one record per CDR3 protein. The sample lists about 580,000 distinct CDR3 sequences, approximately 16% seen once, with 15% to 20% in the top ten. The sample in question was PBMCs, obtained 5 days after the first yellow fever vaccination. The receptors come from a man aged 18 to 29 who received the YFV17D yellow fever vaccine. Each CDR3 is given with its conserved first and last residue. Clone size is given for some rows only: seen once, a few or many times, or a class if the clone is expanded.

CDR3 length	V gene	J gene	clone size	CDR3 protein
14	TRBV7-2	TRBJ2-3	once	CASSWDGATDTQYF
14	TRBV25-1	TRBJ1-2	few	CASSESGTNYGYTF
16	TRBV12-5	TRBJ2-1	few	CASGFLWQGSHNEQFF
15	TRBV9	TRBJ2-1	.	CASSVQRGPYNEQFF
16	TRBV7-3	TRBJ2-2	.	CAALSQALSNTGELFF
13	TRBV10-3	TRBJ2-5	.	CAISEIYQSTQYF
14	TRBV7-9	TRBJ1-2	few	CASSSRDEYYGYTF
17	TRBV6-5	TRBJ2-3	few	CASSSNRNPGSTDTQYF
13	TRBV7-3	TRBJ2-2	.	CASSSLATGELFF
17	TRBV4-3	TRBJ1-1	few	CASSQDPNLLGNTEAFF
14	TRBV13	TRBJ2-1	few	CASSPGQSNNEQFF
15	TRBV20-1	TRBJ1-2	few	CSARDFGRGLGGYTF
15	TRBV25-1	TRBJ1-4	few	CASSDMGQRNEKLFF
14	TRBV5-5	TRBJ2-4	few	CASSLELGLGIQYF
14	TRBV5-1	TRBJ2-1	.	CASSKETGTNEQFF
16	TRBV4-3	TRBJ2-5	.	CASSQEPAGARETQYF
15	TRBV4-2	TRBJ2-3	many	CASSQERSSTDTQYF
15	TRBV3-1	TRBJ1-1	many	CASSQPGQGSLGAFF
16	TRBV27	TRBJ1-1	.	CASSWALDRARGEAFF
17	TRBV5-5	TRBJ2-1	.	CASSVDRGRSSYNEQFF
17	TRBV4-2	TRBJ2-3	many	CASSQELSSGALDTQYF
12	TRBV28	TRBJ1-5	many	CASSLTGQPQHF
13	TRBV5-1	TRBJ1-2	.	CASGGLSHIGYTF
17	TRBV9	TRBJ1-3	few	CASSVAAGGGRGNTIYF
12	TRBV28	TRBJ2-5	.	CASSFIAETQYF
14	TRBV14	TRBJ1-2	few	CASSQDVHGDGYTF
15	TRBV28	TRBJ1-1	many	CASSPVDRMNTEAFF